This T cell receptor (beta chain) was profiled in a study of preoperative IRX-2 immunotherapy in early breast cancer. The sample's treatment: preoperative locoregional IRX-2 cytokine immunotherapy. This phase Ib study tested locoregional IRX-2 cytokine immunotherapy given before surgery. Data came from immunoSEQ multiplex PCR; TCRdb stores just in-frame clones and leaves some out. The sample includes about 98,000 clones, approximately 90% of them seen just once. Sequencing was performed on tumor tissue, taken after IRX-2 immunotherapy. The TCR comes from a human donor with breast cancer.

CDR3 sequence reads: CASSPGGADTQYF. The CDR3 DNA reads as TGTGCCAGCTCACCAGGGGGCGCGGATACGCAGTATTTT. The rearrangement links TRBV18 to TRBJ2-3, with D maybe TRBD1 (6 bases). The germline CDR1 and CDR2 sequences are KGHSH and LQKENI. The V and J ends lost 2 bases and 6 bases respectively, with 9 bases between them. The CDR3 length is 13 residues.